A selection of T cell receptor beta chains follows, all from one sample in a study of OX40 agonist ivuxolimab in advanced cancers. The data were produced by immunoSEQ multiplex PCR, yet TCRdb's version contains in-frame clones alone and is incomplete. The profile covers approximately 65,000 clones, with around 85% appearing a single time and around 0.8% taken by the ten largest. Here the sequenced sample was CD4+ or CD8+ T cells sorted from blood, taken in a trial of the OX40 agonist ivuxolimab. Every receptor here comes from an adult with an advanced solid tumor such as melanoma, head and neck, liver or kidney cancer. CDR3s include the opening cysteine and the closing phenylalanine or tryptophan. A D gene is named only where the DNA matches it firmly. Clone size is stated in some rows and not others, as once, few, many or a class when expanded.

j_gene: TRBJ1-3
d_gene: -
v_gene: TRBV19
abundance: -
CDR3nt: TGTGCCAGTACCCGCACTGGAAACACCATATATTTT
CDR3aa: CASTRTGNTIYF

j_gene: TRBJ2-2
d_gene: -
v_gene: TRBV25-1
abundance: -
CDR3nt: TGTGCCAGCAGTAGGAACAGGGACTCAAACACCGGGGAGCTGTTTTTT
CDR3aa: CASSRNRDSNTGELFF

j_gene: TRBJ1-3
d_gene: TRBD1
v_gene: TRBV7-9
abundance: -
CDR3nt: TGTGCCAGCAGCCAGACCGGGACAGGATCTGGAAACACCATATATTTT
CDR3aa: CASSQTGTGSGNTIYF

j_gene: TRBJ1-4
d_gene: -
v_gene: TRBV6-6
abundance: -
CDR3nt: TGTGCCAGCAGTTCCGGGGGGGGAACGGCTAATGAAAAACTGTTTTTT
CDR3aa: CASSSGGGTANEKLFF

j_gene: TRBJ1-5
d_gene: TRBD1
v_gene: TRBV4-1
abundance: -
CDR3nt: TGCGCCAGCAGCCCCGGGACAGGGCGCAATCAGCCCCAGCATTTT
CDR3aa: CASSPGTGRNQPQHF

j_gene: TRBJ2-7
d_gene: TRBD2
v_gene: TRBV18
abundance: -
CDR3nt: TGTGCCAGCTCACAAGATAGCGGGGGGGCGTACGAGCAGTACTTC
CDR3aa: CASSQDSGGAYEQYF

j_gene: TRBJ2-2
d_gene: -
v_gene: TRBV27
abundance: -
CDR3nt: TGTGCCAGCAGTTTTCGCAGGGACACCGGGGAGCTGTTTTTT
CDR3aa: CASSFRRDTGELFF

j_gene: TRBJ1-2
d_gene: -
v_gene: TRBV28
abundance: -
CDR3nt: TGTGCCAGCAGTTTCCGGGGGCCAAACTATGGCTACACCTTC
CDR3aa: CASSFRGPNYGYTF

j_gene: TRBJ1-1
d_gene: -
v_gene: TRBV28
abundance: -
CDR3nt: TGTGCCAGCAGTTTACTCGTAGGAGTGAACACTGAAGCTTTCTTT
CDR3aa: CASSLLVGVNTEAFF

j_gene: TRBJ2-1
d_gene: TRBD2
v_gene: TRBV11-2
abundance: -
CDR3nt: TGTGCCAGCAGTCCACCACCCGGGACTAGAAATAATGAGCAGTTCTTC
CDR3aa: CASSPPPGTRNNEQFF

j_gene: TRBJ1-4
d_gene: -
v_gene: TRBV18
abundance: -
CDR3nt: TGTGCCAGCTCACCAAGCCGGACTAATGAAAAACTGTTTTTT
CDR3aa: CASSPSRTNEKLFF

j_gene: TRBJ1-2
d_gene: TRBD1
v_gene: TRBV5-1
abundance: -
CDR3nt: TGCGCCAGCAGCCAAGGGACAGGGTCTTACTATGGCTACACCTTC
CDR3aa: CASSQGTGSYYGYTF

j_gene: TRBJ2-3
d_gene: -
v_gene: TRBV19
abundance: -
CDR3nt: TGTGCCACCTCGCAGGGAGCAGGGGCGGTACATACGCAGTATTTT
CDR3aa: CATSQGAGAVHTQYF

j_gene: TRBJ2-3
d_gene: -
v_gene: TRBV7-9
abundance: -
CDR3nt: TGTGCCAGCAGCGACAGGACGGATACGCAGTATTTT
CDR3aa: CASSDRTDTQYF

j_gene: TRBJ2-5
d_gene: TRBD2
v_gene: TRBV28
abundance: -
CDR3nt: TGTGCCAGCAGAGTGGACGGGGGGCAAGAGACCCAGTACTTC
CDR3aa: CASRVDGGQETQYF

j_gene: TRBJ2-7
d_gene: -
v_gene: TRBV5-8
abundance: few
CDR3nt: TGTGCCAGCAGCCAATACCCCGGGAGAGGGTACTTC
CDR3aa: CASSQYPGRGYF

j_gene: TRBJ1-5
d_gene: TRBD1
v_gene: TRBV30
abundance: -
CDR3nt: TGTGCCTGGAGTGTACAGGGGGCGAGGGGCAATCAGCCCCAGCATTTT
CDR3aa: CAWSVQGARGNQPQHF

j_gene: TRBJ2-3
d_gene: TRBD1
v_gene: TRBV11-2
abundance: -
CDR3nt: TGTGCCAGCAGCTCCGGACAGGCTGATACGCAGTATTTT
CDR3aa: CASSSGQADTQYF

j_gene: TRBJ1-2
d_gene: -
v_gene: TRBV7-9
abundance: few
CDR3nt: TGTGCCAGCAGCTTAGCGGAGACTGGCTACACCTTC
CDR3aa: CASSLAETGYTF

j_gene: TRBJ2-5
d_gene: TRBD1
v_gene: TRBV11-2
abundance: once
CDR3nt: TGTGCCAGCAGCTTAGACAGGGGGCTACAAGAGACCCAGTACTTC
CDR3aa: CASSLDRGLQETQYF

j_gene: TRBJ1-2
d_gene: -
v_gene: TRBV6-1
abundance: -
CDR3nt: TGTGCCAGCAGTGAACAAGAGGATTTCCACTATGGCTACACCTTC
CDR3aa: CASSEQEDFHYGYTF

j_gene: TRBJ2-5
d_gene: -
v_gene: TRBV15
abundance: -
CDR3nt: TGTGCCACCAGCAGAGTACGGAACCAAGAGACCCAGTACTTC
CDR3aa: CATSRVRNQETQYF

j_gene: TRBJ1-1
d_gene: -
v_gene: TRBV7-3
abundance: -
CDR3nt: TGTGCCAGCAGATTTGGAATGAACACTGAAGCTTTCTTT
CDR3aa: CASRFGMNTEAFF

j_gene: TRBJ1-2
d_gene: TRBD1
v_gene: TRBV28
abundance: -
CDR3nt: TGTGCCACCAGACAGGGGTACTATGGCTACACCTTC
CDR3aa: CATRQGYYGYTF

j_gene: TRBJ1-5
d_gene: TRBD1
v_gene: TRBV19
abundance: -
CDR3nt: TGTGCCAGTCTCGCACCCGGGACAGGGCGCAATCAGCCCCAGCATTTT
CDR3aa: CASLAPGTGRNQPQHF

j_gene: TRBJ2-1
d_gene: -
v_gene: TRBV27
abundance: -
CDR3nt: TGTGCCAGCAGTTTAACGCTAGTATCCAATGAGCAGTTCTTC
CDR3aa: CASSLTLVSNEQFF

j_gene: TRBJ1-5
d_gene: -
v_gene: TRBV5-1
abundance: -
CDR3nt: TGCGCCAGCAGCCCTACACCGAGCAATCAGCCCCAGCATTTT
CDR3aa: CASSPTPSNQPQHF

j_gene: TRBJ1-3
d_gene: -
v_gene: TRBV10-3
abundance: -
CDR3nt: TGTGCCACCAAGGACGGGACCTCTGGAAACACCATATATTTT
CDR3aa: CATKDGTSGNTIYF

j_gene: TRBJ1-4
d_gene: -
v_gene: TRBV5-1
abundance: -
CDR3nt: TGCGCCAGCAGCTTGGAAGCTGCCCGGGGCTTGCGAAAACTGTTTTTT
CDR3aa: CASSLEAARGLRKLFF

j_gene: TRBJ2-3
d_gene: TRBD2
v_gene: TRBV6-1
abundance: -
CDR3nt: TGTGCCAGCGGGAGCGGGGGGGCCGGGACAGATACGCAGTATTTT
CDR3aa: CASGSGGAGTDTQYF

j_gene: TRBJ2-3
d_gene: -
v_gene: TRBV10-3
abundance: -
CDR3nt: TGTGCCATCATGGAGAGGGGGGCAGATACGCAGTATTTT
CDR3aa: CAIMERGADTQYF

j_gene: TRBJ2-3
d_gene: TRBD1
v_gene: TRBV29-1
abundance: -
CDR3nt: TGCAGCGTCGGACAGGGAGGAGATACGCAGTATTTT
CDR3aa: CSVGQGGDTQYF

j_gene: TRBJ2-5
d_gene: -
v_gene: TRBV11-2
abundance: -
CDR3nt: TGTGCCAGCAGCTTAGGCCCTCTCAGGGTGGAGACCCAGTACTTC
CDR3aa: CASSLGPLRVETQYF

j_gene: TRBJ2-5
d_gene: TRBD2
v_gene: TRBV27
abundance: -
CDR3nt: TGTGCCAGCAGTTTACTAGCGGGAAGGGAAGAGACCCAGTACTTC
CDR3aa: CASSLLAGREETQYF

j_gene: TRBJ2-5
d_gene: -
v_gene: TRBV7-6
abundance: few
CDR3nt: TGTGCCAGCAGCCCGTCGGGAATCTCTCAAGAGACCCAGTACTTC
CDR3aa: CASSPSGISQETQYF

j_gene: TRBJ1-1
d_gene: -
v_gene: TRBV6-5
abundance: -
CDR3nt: TGTGCCAGCAGTTACTCGGGAGCGATCGCTGAAGCTTTCTTT
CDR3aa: CASSYSGAIAEAFF

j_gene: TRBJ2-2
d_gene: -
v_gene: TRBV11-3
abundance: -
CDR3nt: TGTGCCAGCAGCTTAGCAGGGACTTCGAACACCGGGGAGCTGTTTTTT
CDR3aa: CASSLAGTSNTGELFF

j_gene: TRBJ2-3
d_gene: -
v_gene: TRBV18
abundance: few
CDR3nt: TGTGCCAGCTCACCACCCTCATCTAGCACAGATACGCAGTATTTT
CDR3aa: CASSPPSSSTDTQYF

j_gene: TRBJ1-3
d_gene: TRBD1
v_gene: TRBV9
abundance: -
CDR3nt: TGTGCCAGCAGCGTAGGACAGGGTGTGTCAGGAAACACCATATATTTT
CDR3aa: CASSVGQGVSGNTIYF

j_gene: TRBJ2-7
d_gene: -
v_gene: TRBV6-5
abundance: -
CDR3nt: TGTGCCAGCAGTTATGTAGCGACTTACGAGCAGTACTTC
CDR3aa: CASSYVATYEQYF

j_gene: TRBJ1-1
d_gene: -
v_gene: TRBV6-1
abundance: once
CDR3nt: TGTGCCAGCAGTGTAGAAGGGGCCGACACTGAAGCTTTCTTT
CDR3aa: CASSVEGADTEAFF

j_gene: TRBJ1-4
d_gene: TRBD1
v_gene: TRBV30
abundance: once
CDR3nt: TGTGCCTGGAGTTATCCCGGGACAGGGGGCGAAAAACTGTTTTTT
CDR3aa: CAWSYPGTGGEKLFF

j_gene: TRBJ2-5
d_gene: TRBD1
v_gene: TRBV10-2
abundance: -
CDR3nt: TGCGCCAGCAACCCACAGGGGGCTTTACAGACCCAGTACTTC
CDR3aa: CASNPQGALQTQYF

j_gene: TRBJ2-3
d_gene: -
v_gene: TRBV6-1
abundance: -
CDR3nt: TGTGCCAGCCTCCCCGGGCGGGGCACAGATACGCAGTATTTT
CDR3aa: CASLPGRGTDTQYF

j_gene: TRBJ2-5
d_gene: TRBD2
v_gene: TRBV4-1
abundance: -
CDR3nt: TGCGCCAGCAGCCAAGGGACTAGCGGGACGGAGACCCAGTACTTC
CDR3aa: CASSQGTSGTETQYF

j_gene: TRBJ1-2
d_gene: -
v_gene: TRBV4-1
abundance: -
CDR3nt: TGCGCCAGCAGCCAACAAAGGGATGGCTACACCTTC
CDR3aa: CASSQQRDGYTF

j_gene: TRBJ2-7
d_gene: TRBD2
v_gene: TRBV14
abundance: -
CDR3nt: TGTGCCAGCAGCCAAGGCCCGACTAGCGGGAGAATAGGCGAGCAGTACTTC
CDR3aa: CASSQGPTSGRIGEQYF